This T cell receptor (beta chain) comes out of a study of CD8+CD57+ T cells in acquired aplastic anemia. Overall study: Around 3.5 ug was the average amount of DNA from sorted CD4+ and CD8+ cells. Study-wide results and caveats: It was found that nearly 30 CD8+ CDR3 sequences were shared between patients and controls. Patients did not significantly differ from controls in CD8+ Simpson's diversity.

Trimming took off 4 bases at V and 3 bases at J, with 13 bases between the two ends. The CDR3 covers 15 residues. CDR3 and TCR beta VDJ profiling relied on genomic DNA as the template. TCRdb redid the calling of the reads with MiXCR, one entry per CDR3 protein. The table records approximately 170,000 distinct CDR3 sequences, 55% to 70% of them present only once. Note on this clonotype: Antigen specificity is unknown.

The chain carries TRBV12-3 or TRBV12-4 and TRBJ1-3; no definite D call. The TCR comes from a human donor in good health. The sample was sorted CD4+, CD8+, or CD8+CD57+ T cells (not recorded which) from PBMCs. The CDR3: CASSSPLVNGNTIYF. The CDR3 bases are TGTGCCAGCAGTTCCCCATTGGTCAATGGAAACACCATATATTTT.